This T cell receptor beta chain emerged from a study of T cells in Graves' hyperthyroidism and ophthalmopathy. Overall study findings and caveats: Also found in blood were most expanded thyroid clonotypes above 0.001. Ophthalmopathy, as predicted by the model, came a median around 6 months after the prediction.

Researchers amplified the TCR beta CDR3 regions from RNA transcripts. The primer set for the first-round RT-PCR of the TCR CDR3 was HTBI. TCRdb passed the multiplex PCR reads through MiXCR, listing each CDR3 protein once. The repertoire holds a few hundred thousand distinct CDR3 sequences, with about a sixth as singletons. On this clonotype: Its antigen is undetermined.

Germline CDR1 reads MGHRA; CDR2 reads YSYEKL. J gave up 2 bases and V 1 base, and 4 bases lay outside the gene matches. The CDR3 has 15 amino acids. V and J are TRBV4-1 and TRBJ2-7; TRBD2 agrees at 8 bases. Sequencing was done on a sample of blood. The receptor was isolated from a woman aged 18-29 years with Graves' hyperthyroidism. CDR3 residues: CASSQGSGDAYEQYF. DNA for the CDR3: TGCGCCAGCAGCCAAGGTAGCGGGGACGCCTACGAGCAGTACTTC.